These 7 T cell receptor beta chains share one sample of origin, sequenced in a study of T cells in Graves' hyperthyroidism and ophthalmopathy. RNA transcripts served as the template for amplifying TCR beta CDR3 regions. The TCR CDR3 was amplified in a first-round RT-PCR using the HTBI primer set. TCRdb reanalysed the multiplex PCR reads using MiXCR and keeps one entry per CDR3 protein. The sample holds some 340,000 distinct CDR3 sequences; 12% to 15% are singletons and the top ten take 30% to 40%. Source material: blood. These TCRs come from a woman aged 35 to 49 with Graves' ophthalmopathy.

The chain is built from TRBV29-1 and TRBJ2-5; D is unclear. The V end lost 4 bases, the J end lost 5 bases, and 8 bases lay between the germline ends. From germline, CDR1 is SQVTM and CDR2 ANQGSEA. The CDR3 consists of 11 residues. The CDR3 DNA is TGCAGCGTTGGCTCCGGGGAGACCCAGTACTTC. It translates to CSVGSGETQYF.

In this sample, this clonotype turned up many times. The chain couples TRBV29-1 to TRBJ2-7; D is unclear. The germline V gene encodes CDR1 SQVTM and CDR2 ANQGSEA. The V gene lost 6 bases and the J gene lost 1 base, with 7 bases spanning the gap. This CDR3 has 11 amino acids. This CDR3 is CSVADSYEQYF. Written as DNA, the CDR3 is TGCAGCGTGGCGGATTCCTACGAGCAGTACTTC.

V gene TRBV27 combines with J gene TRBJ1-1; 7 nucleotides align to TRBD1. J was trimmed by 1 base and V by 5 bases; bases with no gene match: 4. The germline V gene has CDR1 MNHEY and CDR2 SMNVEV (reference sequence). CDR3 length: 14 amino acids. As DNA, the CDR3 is TGTGCCAGCAGTCCCAGGGGGTCGAACACTGAAGCTTTCTTT. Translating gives CASSPRGSNTEAFF.

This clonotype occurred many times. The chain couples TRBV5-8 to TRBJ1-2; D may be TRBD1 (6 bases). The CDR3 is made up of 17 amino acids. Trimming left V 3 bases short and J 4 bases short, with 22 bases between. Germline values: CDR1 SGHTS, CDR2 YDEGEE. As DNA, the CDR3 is TGTGCCAGCAGCTCGCCTCAGGGGCGGAGCCTTGGCTATGGCTACACCTTC. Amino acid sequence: CASSSPQGRSLGYGYTF.

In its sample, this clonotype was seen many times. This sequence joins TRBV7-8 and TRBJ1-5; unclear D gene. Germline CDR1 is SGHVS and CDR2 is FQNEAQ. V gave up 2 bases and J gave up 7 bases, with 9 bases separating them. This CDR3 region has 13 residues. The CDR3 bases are TGTGCCAGCAGCTTAAATCCCGGGCAGCCCCAGCATTTT. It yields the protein CASSLNPGQPQHF.

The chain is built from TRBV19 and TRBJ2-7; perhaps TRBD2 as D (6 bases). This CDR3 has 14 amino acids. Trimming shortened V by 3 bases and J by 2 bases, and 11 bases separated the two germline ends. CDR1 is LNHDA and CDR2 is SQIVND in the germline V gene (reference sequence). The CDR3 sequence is CASSIQGGTYEQYF. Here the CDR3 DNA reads TGTGCCAGTAGTATTCAGGGAGGAACCTACGAGCAGTACTTC.

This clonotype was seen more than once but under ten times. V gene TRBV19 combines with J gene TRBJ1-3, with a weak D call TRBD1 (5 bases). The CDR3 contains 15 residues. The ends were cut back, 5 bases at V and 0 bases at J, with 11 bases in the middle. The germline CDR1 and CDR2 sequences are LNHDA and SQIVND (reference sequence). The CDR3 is CASSRDGLSGNTIYF. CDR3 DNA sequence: TGTGCCAGTAGTCGGGACGGACTCTCTGGAAACACCATATATTTT.